This TCR beta chain emerged from a study of cytomegalovirus exposure and HLA in healthy donors (dated by TCRdb to the late 2010s). Regarding the study in general: An earlier analysis of around 600 of the donors reported 250 to 350 Gb of sequence data and some 100 million unique TCR beta sequences from 190 million or so T cells. High-throughput TCR immunosequencing, statistical association of individual TCRs with disease status, and machine learning were combined to predict cytomegalovirus infection status. An early release that covered about 600 HLA-typed donors contained about 300 gigabases of sequencing data and 80 million or so unique TCR sequences. Besides the first cohort of 666 subjects, a separate validation cohort made up of 90 to 150 different subjects was used. The number of typed donors differed by locus: roughly 620-640 for A, B, C, DRB1 and DQB1; 522 for DQA1; 606 for DPA1; and around 470 for DPB1. To study patterns of TCR occurrence, a later analysis re-analyzed previously published TCR beta repertoires from 700 or so donors and added high-resolution HLA genotyping. A few DR-DQ haplotypes were handled as single units for association and clustering because linkage in the cohort was strong. Genome-wide SNP genotypes for about 65% of the 666 donors were used in a later genetic analysis, which treated that subset as a discovery cohort. Using immunosequencing, the study profiled T cell repertoires from about 620 subjects and related those repertoires to cytomegalovirus serostatus. An earlier analysis of fewer than 750 of the donors used high-throughput TCR beta sequencing to judge whether each TCR beta V gene segment behaved as functional or pseudogenic. All discovery cohort repertoires had been generated on a single sequencing platform. On average, roughly 250,000 unique TCR beta nucleotide sequences were sequenced per donor among 300 to 500 genotyped donors of the cohort, with roughly 18% of those sequences being non-productive. Donor age, sex, ethnicity and CMV serostatus were collected together with the repertoire data. Class I and class II HLA loci were covered by the typing at four-digit resolution. The genetic ancestry cluster associated with self-reported Caucasian donors included roughly 84% of the 398 genotyped donors. The later analysis used no new phenotypic data to find candidate immune exposures, relying instead on TCR beta sequences and their occurrence across donors. The study aimed to test whether cataloging public T cell receptors could reveal signatures of past pathogen exposure. Beyond this particular receptor, the publication reports: Correlated functional status among segregating V segments might be attributable to linkage disequilibrium, but an unknown experimental factor could not be ruled out. Because some donors lacked HLA typing at each locus, the association tests relied only on the typed subset. Over 15 rarely observed V segments, including chromosome 9 orphons, were excluded from the earlier analysis of several hundred of the donors because counts were too low. A later genetic analysis associated a missense DCLRE1C variant with V-gene and J-gene trimming of TCR beta chains, and an independent cohort replicated the association. A further reported finding was that TCR beta sequences accurately predicted the HLA-A and HLA-B alleles for most subjects in the first cohort. The classifier was reported to diagnose cytomegalovirus status with high specificity and sensitivity in both the original cohort and the validation cohort. A total of 150 to 200 TCR beta chains were listed by the study as associated with cytomegalovirus. According to a later analysis, parvovirus B19, influenza, CMV and Epstein-Barr virus appeared linked to several top co-occurrence clusters. In a later analysis, most CMV-associated TCR beta chains were found to appear HLA-restricted, with HLA associations seemingly driven largely by CMV exposure. A cluster of highly shared sequence variants was judged likely to be a technical artifact of the sequencing pipeline. The authors suggested that the approach could potentially be generalized to other disease states and immunological phenotypes. In a later analysis, TCR association rates were found to vary across HLA loci, with the most associated TCRs seen for DRB1 alleles and the fewest for HLA-C alleles. CMV serostatus was the only immune exposure information available for the cohort. Most TCR sequences were observed very rarely across donors, whereas some public TCRs were present in many individuals. A later analysis found that HLA-associated TCR beta chains were more clonally expanded and had lower generation probabilities than equally common non-associated chains. A later genetic analysis reported fewer N-insertions in productive TCRs among donors in an Asian-associated ancestry cluster than the approximately 670-donor mean. Broadly in line with IMGT annotations, most TCR beta V segments showed up in productive rearrangements about 90% or about 30% of the time in an earlier analysis of some 590 of the donors. In vitro tests confirmed that three of the cytomegalovirus-associated TCR beta chains recognize cytomegalovirus antigens. Only TCR beta chains were sequenced in this cohort, and the absence of alpha or paired-chain data limited detectable features. Roughly uniform sequencing depth across donors was assumed in presence/absence analyses, although this assumption may not hold. Specific HLA alleles were associated with around 18,000 TCR beta sequences at a false discovery rate of 0.05 in a later analysis. Strong co-occurrence of HLA alleles, especially DR and DQ, made assigning TCR associations to individual alleles difficult.

A word on this clone: Its target antigen remains unknown. Within one base of it there is no much larger clone, and no base qualities were kept.

The cohort comprised several hundred healthy bone marrow donors. Cohort members were all nominally healthy when sampled, although unrecorded immune exposures were likely present. The donor was CMV seronegative and belonged to the group of 380 or so seronegative cohort members. A peripheral blood sample was collected from each donor, and TCR beta sequencing was performed on peripheral blood mononuclear cells. The Qiagen DNeasy Blood Extraction Kit was used to extract genomic DNA from the blood cell samples. Library construction relied on the immunoSEQ multiplex PCR assay. For the multiplex PCR, a mixture combining 60 forward primers for TCR Vbeta segments and 13 reverse primers for TCR Jbeta segments was used. The CDR3 region of rearranged TCR beta genes was amplified from genomic DNA with a multiplex PCR assay. Amplified TCR beta libraries were sequenced as 87-base-pair reads on the Illumina HiSeq System. Regarding the original processing steps: A later analysis counted some 74 million unique TCR beta chains across the 550 to 800 repertoires, and 10 million to 12 million of these chains were shared by at least two donors. Raw reads were error-corrected and collapsed into unique sequences by a nearest-neighbor algorithm in which closely related sequences were merged to remove PCR and sequencing errors. V, D and J gene segments were assigned by aligning CDR3 sequences to IMGT reference sequences. For a sequence to be retained, a match of at least six nucleotides to both a V gene segment and a J gene segment was required. Rearrangements were called productive when the CDR3 lacked stop codons and stayed in frame with V and J; all others were non-productive. CDR3 was defined by IMGT convention, running from the second conserved V-encoded cysteine to the conserved J-encoded phenylalanine. The earlier analysis of about 640 of the donors excluded any sequence lacking an unambiguous match to a single V gene segment. An earlier analysis of 450 to 650 of the donors called V segments functional above 56.7% productive rearrangements and segregating when the between-donor standard deviation exceeded 5%. A statistical classification framework was built for diagnosing cytomegalovirus status from the catalog of TCR beta chain sequences. In a later analysis, TCR nucleotide sequences were compared against IMGT/GENE-DB human TR gene sequences so that V and J genes could be assigned. Using the TCRdist pipeline, a later analysis assigned CDR3 sequences along with most-parsimonious VDJ recombination scenarios. A later analysis defined each TCR beta chain by its CDR3 amino acid sequence plus V-gene family, and excluded reads lacking a unique V-gene family. To address suspected cross-contamination and a sequencing artifact, a later analysis removed 592 highly shared, low-generation-probability nucleotide sequences. A later analysis calculated a clonal expansion index for each public chain from normalized within-repertoire ranks of inferred template counts. Generation probabilities in a later analysis came from a VDJ recombination model fitted to out-of-frame rearrangements, and those results were checked against IGoR. Hypergeometric tests were used in a later analysis to score TCR-TCR, TCR-HLA and TCR-CMV co-occurrence, with a repertoire-size bias correction applied to the TCR pairs. A later analysis estimated false discovery rates by permuting HLA or CMV assignments 20 times. In a later analysis, co-occurring TCRs were grouped with DBSCAN, and TCRdist sequence similarity was added when clustering was performed within HLA-allele-positive subsets. For co-occurrence clustering, repertoires with fewer than 30,000 or more than 120,000 public chains were excluded, along with five repertoires with anomalous nucleotide sharing. TCRdb took over this immuneACCESS table, retaining in-frame rearrangements with V and J assigned. Such tables are incomplete; in checked studies, under half of the missing clones stem from an unresolved V gene, and the remainder is unexplained. V, J and clone size are those of that table, while D and trimming were read from the DNA. Across this sample there are about 120,000 clones, with roughly 77% seen only once. The ten largest clonotypes hold around 2% of the sample.

The clonotype was recovered from a man aged 35 to 55 in good health and CMV-seronegative. What was sequenced was PBMCs.

The sequenced DNA: TGTGCCAGCAGTTTACGCCGGGGGAGAGGAAATCAGCCCCAGCATTTT. Translated, it gives CASSLRRGRGNQPQHF. Recombination connected TRBV28 to TRBJ1-5; the best D guess is TRBD1, with 5 bases matching. Reading from cysteine to phenylalanine, the CDR3 counts 16 amino acids. CDR3 DNA only is kept here, 48 bases in frame from base 1. CDR1 MDHEN and CDR2 SYDVKM are derived from the germline V gene. V is cut by 2 bases and J by 4 bases, and the space between the germline ends is 15 bases.